This T cell receptor beta chain emerged from a study of shared clonotypes between healthy human individuals. Germline lookup yields CDR1 SGHAT and CDR2 FQNNGV. V dropped 1 base and J dropped 6 bases, with 7 bases sitting between them. CDR3 length: 14 amino acids. Generated by immunoSEQ multiplex PCR, the TCRdb table keeps only in-frame clones and is missing some. Among about 2 million clones listed, less than 95% were seen once. Naive CD8 isolation took CD45RO-negative cells positively selected for CCR7 and excluded terminally differentiated effector memory CD45RA+ cells. Sequencing input: naive CD8+ T cells sorted from blood. The clonotype comes from a young man in good health. V and J are TRBV11-2 and TRBJ1-6; tentatively, D is TRBD1 (5 bases). The CDR3 DNA follows: TGTGCCAGCAGCTTAGGAGACAGTAATTCACCCCTCCACTTT. It codes for CASSLGDSNSPLHF.